This passage covers 30 T cell receptor beta chains from one sample sequenced in a study of OX40 agonist ivuxolimab in advanced cancers. Library generation was performed with the immunoSEQ multiplex PCR assay. TCRdb carries this immuneACCESS record with in-frame sequences only. Its versions omit some clonotypes, under half of them owing to an unresolved V gene in the studies checked, with the rest unexplained. Within this sample are about 72,000 clones, with 80% to 85% of them counted one time only. The top ten clones comprise 2% to 3% of the sample. The material sequenced was CD4+ or CD8+ T cells sorted from blood, taken in a trial of the OX40 agonist ivuxolimab. These receptors all stem from an adult with an advanced solid tumor such as melanoma, head and neck, liver or kidney cancer.

This chain uses TRBV7-2 with TRBJ2-2; TRBD2 aligns across 13 bases. The J segment lost 0 bases and the V segment lost 1 base, leaving 2 bases of the junction unmatched. This CDR3 is 18 amino acids long. Germline V lookup: CDR1 SGHTA, CDR2 FQGNSA. The CDR3 reads CASSLGLAGGSNTGELFF. The CDR3 DNA sequence: TGTGCCAGCAGCTTAGGACTAGCGGGAGGATCGAACACCGGGGAGCTGTTTTTT.

The chain joins TRBV21-1 to TRBJ2-3; the table assigns TRBD1, which was not confirmed against the DNA. TRBV21-1 is described as a pseudogene. The CDR3 extends over 16 amino acids. The CDR3 DNA reads as TGTGCCAGCAGCAAAGTAGGGACAGGGTTCACAGATACGCAGTATTTT. The encoded protein is CASSKVGTGFTDTQYF.

V usage is TRBV5-1 and J usage is TRBJ2-3; D gene unclear. The CDR3 is 15 residues long. Germline assignment: CDR1 SGHRS and CDR2 YFSETQ. The V gene lost 0 bases and the J gene lost 0 bases, with 8 bases spanning the gap. The CDR3 is CASSLVGASTDTQYF. CDR3 DNA sequence: TGCGCCAGCAGCTTGGTTGGAGCTAGCACAGATACGCAGTATTTT.

The rearrangement uses TRBV7-2 and TRBJ2-3; the D call may be TRBD1 or TRBD2 (5 bases each). V lost 11 bases and J lost 2, with 17 bases in between. Germline-derived CDR1 and CDR2 are SGHTA and FQGNSA. CDR3 length equals 14 residues. The CDR3 DNA follows: TGTGCCTCCCTTAGGGGCCTAGCCACAGATACGCAGTATTTT. Its protein product is CASLRGLATDTQYF.

This chain connects TRBV7-9 to TRBJ2-7, with TRBD1 as a possible D gene (6 bases). Germline V gene data show CDR1 as SEHNR and CDR2 as FQNEAQ (reference sequence). This CDR3 region has 14 residues. The germline V and J ends were trimmed by 5 bases and 2 bases, with 13 bases remaining between them. CDR3 region: CASSRGTITYEQYF. In DNA, the CDR3 is TGTGCCAGCAGCAGGGGGACAATAACCTACGAGCAGTACTTC.

This chain connects TRBV29-1 to TRBJ2-7, with TRBD1 identical over 11 bases. Per the germline V gene, CDR1 is SQVTM and CDR2 is ANQGSEA. This CDR3 is 13 amino acids long. The V segment lost 4 bases and the J segment 7 bases; nucleotides outside the gene matches: 6. CDR3 in amino acids: CSVGGQGVWEQYF. CDR3 DNA sequence: TGCAGCGTTGGGGGACAGGGGGTGTGGGAGCAGTACTTC.

The V gene is TRBV10-3, the J gene TRBJ2-3; 12 positions match TRBD2. CDR1 and CDR2 from the germline V gene are ENHRY and SYGVKD. CDR3 length: 15 residues. After removal of 6 bases from V and 1 base from J, the junction contained 2 bases not matched to a gene. CDR3 amino acids: CAIRLAGGGTDTQYF. CDR3 coding DNA: TGTGCCATCAGGCTAGCGGGAGGGGGCACAGATACGCAGTATTTT.

This sequence joins TRBV27 and TRBJ2-1; TRBD2 agrees at 8 bases. CDR3 size: 15 residues. Per germline, CDR1 MNHEY and CDR2 SMNVEV (reference sequence). V shed 6 bases, J shed 4 bases, and the junction held 8 bases outside the gene matches. The CDR3 DNA sequence: TGTGCCAGCAGCATCAGCGGGAGAGCTTACAATGAGCAGTTCTTC. Translation gives CASSISGRAYNEQFF.

The CDR3 is CASSWGGTNNEQFF. CDR3 coding DNA: TGTGCCAGCAGTTGGGGCGGGACTAACAATGAGCAGTTCTTC. The chain couples TRBV28 to TRBJ2-1; 7 nucleotides line up with TRBD2. This CDR3 is built from 14 residues. Germline loops: CDR1 MDHEN, CDR2 SYDVKM. J lost 5 bases, V lost 4 bases, and 5 bases had no gene match.

This rearrangement joins TRBV25-1 to TRBJ2-7; D is undetermined. The V end was cut by 2 bases, the J end by 4 bases, with 12 bases between. Germline V gene sequence: CDR1 MGHDK, CDR2 SYGVNS. The CDR3 consists of 14 residues. As DNA, the CDR3 is TGTGCCAGCAGTGAAGTTAGGCCCCCTTACGAGCAGTACTTC. Amino acid sequence: CASSEVRPPYEQYF.

The J gene is TRBJ1-4, the V gene TRBV2, with 7 positions matching TRBD1. V lost 6 bases to trimming and J lost 6 bases; unmatched junction nucleotides: 19. The germline V gene has CDR1 SNHLY and CDR2 FYNNEI. The CDR3 has 18 residues. CDR3 residues: CASSPVGQFKSNDEKLFF. The CDR3 DNA reads as TGTGCCAGCAGCCCAGTGGGACAGTTCAAGAGCAATGATGAAAAACTGTTTTTT.

The sample holds a few counts of this clone. V usage is TRBV10-2 and J usage is TRBJ1-1, with D perhaps matching TRBD1 (6 bases). The CDR3 is 14 residues long. Trimming shortened V by 3 bases and J by 5 bases, and 13 bases separated the two germline ends. Germline lookup yields CDR1 WSHSY and CDR2 SAAADI. The CDR3 region is CASSEQGFRTEAFF. CDR3 DNA sequence: TGCGCCAGCAGTGAACAGGGTTTTCGGACTGAAGCTTTCTTT.

The chain recombines TRBV6-5 with TRBJ2-7, with D possibly being TRBD2 (6 bases). V was pared by 2 bases and J by 3 bases, with 8 bases between. CDR1 and CDR2 (germline): MNHEY, SVGAGI. The CDR3 covers 13 residues. CDR3 DNA sequence: TGTGCCAGCAGTTACGGGGGACTCTACGAGCAGTACTTC. Encoded protein: CASSYGGLYEQYF.

The chain's CDR3 is CASSSTVQETQYF. In DNA form, the CDR3 reads TGTGCCAGCAGTTCGACGGTACAAGAGACCCAGTACTTC. The chain couples TRBV28 to TRBJ2-5, with D hard to call. CDR1 MDHEN and CDR2 SYDVKM come from the germline V gene. This CDR3 has 13 residues. Trimming took 4 bases from V and 2 from J, leaving 8 bases between them. Together with reference TRBV28 and TRBJ2-5, the CDR3 gives the full variable domain: DVKVTQSSRYLVKRTGEKVFLECVQDMDHENMFWYRQDPGLGLRLIYFSYDVKMKEKGDIPEGYSVSREKKERFSLILESASTNQTSMYLCASSSTVQETQYFGPGTRLLVL.

The chain employs TRBV27 and TRBJ2-3; tentatively, D is TRBD1 (5 bases). CDR1 is MNHEY, CDR2 SMNVEV, per germline (reference sequence). The CDR3 contains 14 residues. V lost 6 bases and J 2 bases, leaving 12 bases between the germline ends. CDR3 coding DNA: TGTGCCAGCAGGAAAACAGGACCCACAGATACGCAGTATTTT. Protein product: CASRKTGPTDTQYF.

The rearrangement uses TRBV7-2 and TRBJ1-1, with a tentative D call TRBD1 (6 bases). V lost 6 bases to trimming and J lost 3 bases, with 20 bases between them. Germline V gene data show CDR1 as SGHTA and CDR2 as FQGNSA. The length of the CDR3 is 16 residues. The CDR3 spells CASRRQGQTPYTEAFF. As DNA, the CDR3 is TGTGCCAGCAGGCGACAAGGACAGACCCCATACACTGAAGCTTTCTTT. Looking up the rest from reference TRBV7-2 and TRBJ1-1 gives the full variable domain: GAGVSQSPSNKVTEKGKDVELRCDPISGHTALYWYRQSLGQGLEFLIYFQGNSAPDKSGLPSDRFSAERTGGSVSTLTIQRTQQEDSAVYLCASRRQGQTPYTEAFFGQGTRLTVV.

This clone showed up just a few times. The rearrangement uses TRBV5-1 and TRBJ1-1, with 10 bases matching TRBD1. J gave up 8 bases and V 3 bases, and 10 bases lay outside the gene matches. The germline V gene has CDR1 SGHRS and CDR2 YFSETQ. The CDR3 extends over 15 amino acids. CDR3 in amino acids: CASSSDGQGGWEAFF. As DNA, the CDR3 is TGCGCCAGCAGCTCAGACGGACAGGGGGGATGGGAAGCTTTCTTT.

This sequence joins TRBV19 and TRBJ2-1; no firm D call. The CDR3 is made up of 16 amino acids. With 5 bases removed from V and 1 base from J, the gap between germline ends came to 15 bases. The germline V gene has CDR1 LNHDA and CDR2 SQIVND (reference sequence). The CDR3: CASSQSAVWSYNEQFF. The CDR3 DNA is TGTGCCAGTAGTCAGAGTGCCGTGTGGTCCTACAATGAGCAGTTCTTC.

J is TRBJ2-1 and V is TRBV2; D uncertain. Germline assignment: CDR1 SNHLY and CDR2 FYNNEI. Deletions cut 4 bases from V and 9 bases from J, with 10 bases between. The CDR3 is 12 residues long. The CDR3 bases are TGTGCCAGCAGTGCCTTATGGGGTGAGCAGTTCTTC. Translating gives CASSALWGEQFF. Full variable domain (missing parts from reference TRBV2 and TRBJ2-1): EPEVTQTPSHQVTQMGQEVILRCVPISNHLYFYWYRQILGQKVEFLVSFYNNEISEKSEIFDDQFSVERPDGSNFTLKIRSTKLEDSAMYFCASSALWGEQFFGPGTRLTVL.

The rearrangement links TRBV7-2 to TRBJ1-3; D not resolved. Trimming removed 5 bases from V and 0 bases from J, with 8 bases in between. Germline V gives CDR1 SGHTA, CDR2 FQGNSA. The CDR3 is 14 amino acids. The CDR3 is CASSRGTSGNTIYF. The CDR3 DNA is TGTGCCAGCAGCCGCGGAACCTCTGGAAACACCATATATTTT.

The J gene is TRBJ1-2, the V gene TRBV10-3, with D unresolved. This CDR3 is 13 amino acids long. The germline V gene has CDR1 ENHRY and CDR2 SYGVKD. Trimming removed 7 bases at V and 3 bases at J, with 12 bases between. In DNA, the CDR3 is TGTGCCATCACCGGAAATTCGGACTATGGCTACACCTTC. It specifies CAITGNSDYGYTF.

The chain carries TRBV20-1 and TRBJ1-4; D not certain. CDR1 DFQATT and CDR2 SNEGSKA come from the germline V gene (reference sequence). There are 10 residues in the CDR3. CDR3 residues: CSFSREKLFF. The CDR3 nucleotides are TGCAGCTTTTCCCGGGAAAAACTGTTTTTT.

This chain uses TRBV29-1 with TRBJ2-5, with D perhaps assigned TRBD1 or TRBD2 (5 bases each). Trimming removed 4 bases from V and 6 bases from J, with 15 bases in between. CDR3 size: 13 residues. The germline CDR1 and CDR2 sequences are SQVTM and ANQGSEA. Written as DNA, the CDR3 is TGCAGCGTTGGCGAGGGAGTGGACAAGACCCAGTACTTC. It is translated as CSVGEGVDKTQYF.

This chain links TRBV18 with TRBJ1-2; 8 bases align to TRBD1. There are 18 residues in the CDR3. Germline V gene lookup returns CDR1 KGHSH and CDR2 LQKENI. The V segment lost 4 bases and the J segment 4 bases; nucleotides outside the gene matches: 17. The CDR3 nucleotides read TGTGCCAGCTCACTCTTCGCAGGACAGGGTGCCACCAGCTATGGCTACACCTTC. This translates into CASSLFAGQGATSYGYTF.

The genes are TRBV28 and TRBJ2-5; 7 positions agree with TRBD1. Losses at the gene ends were 5 bases for V and 5 bases for J; bases not matched to a gene: 8. This CDR3 is 14 amino acids long. Germline values: CDR1 MDHEN, CDR2 SYDVKM. Here the CDR3 DNA reads TGTGCCAGCAGTCGGACGGACAGGAAGGAGACCCAGTACTTC. Translated, it gives CASSRTDRKETQYF.

The chain has TRBV10-1 and TRBJ2-3, with 10 positions matching TRBD2. The V gene end was trimmed by 3 bases and the J gene end by 2 bases; junction bases not matched to a gene: 2. CDR3 length: 15 amino acids. From germline, CDR1 is WNHNN and CDR2 SYGVQD (reference sequence). Written as DNA, the CDR3 is TGCGCCAGCAGTGAAGGACTAGCGGTCACAGATACGCAGTATTTT. This codes for CASSEGLAVTDTQYF.

The chain employs TRBV7-2 and TRBJ1-4; possibly TRBD1 for D (6 bases). Germline V gives CDR1 SGHTA, CDR2 FQGNSA. CDR3 length: 12 residues. V was shortened by 8 bases and J by 10 bases, with 14 bases between the two germline ends. The CDR3 coding sequence is TGTGCCAGCGCCGGCGGGGGCACAAAACTGTTTTTT. Translated, it gives CASAGGGTKLFF.

The chain carries TRBV15 and TRBJ1-1, with D possibly matching TRBD1 (5 bases). Germline V gene sequence: CDR1 LNHNV, CDR2 YYDKDF (reference sequence). The CDR3 runs to 14 residues. Trimming stripped 1 base from V and 6 bases from J, with 12 bases between. The DNA of the CDR3 is TGTGCCACCAGCAGAGCTAATACGGGACCTGAAGCTTTCTTT. It translates to CATSRANTGPEAFF.

CDR3 amino acids: CASSRGTARTGELFF. CDR3 nucleotide sequence: TGTGCCAGCAGCCGGGGGACCGCCCGCACCGGGGAGCTGTTTTTT. This chain joins TRBV7-2 and TRBJ2-2; D might be TRBD2 (6 bases). Germline lookup yields CDR1 SGHTA and CDR2 FQGNSA. V was shortened by 5 bases and J by 4 bases, with 14 bases between the two germline ends. The CDR3 spans 15 residues.

The chain uses TRBV10-3 and TRBJ1-5; D is possibly TRBD1 (5 bases). Trimming pared 3 bases from V and 2 bases from J, leaving 11 bases between. This CDR3 is 15 amino acids long. Germline V gene data show CDR1 as ENHRY and CDR2 as SYGVKD. CDR3 in amino acids: CAISDRQGGNQPQHF. The CDR3 nucleotides read TGTGCCATCAGTGATCGGCAGGGAGGCAATCAGCCCCAGCATTTT.